Listed below are T cell receptor beta chains from one sample, sequenced in a study of T cell repertoires and HLA-DP antigens. Their antigens remain unidentified. The table came from immunoSEQ multiplex PCR; TCRdb's copy has only in-frame clones and leaves some out. The sample lists over 100,000 clones; 90% to 95% were seen once. Input material: CD4+ T cells from PBMCs. The receptors stem from a woman between 18 and 29 years old in good health and CMV-seronegative. Both conserved end residues are part of each CDR3. D genes are given only for firm matches. Some rows mark clone size as missing; the rest say once, few, many or name a class of expanded clone.

clone_size: -
cdr3_length: 15
v_call: TRBV5-5
d_call: -
j_call: TRBJ1-5
cdr3_nt: TGTGCCAGCAGCTTTGACGGATATAGCAATCAGCCCCAGCATTTT
cdr3_aa: CASSFDGYSNQPQHF

clone_size: -
cdr3_length: 16
v_call: TRBV4-1
d_call: -
j_call: TRBJ1-4
cdr3_nt: TGCGCCAGCAGCCCCCAACCCAGCCCAACTAATGAAAAACTGTTTTTT
cdr3_aa: CASSPQPSPTNEKLFF

clone_size: -
cdr3_length: 16
v_call: TRBV28
d_call: TRBD1
j_call: TRBJ1-2
cdr3_nt: TGTGCCAGCAGTTTACCCGGGACAGGGATGGCCTATGGCTACACCTTC
cdr3_aa: CASSLPGTGMAYGYTF

clone_size: -
cdr3_length: 15
v_call: TRBV15
d_call: -
j_call: TRBJ2-3
cdr3_nt: TGTGCCACCAGCAGAACCCCTACTAGCACAGATACGCAGTATTTT
cdr3_aa: CATSRTPTSTDTQYF

clone_size: -
cdr3_length: 15
v_call: TRBV30
d_call: -
j_call: TRBJ2-1
cdr3_nt: TGTGCCTGGAGCGCGCCGAGGAGAATCTACAATGAGCAGTTCTTC
cdr3_aa: CAWSAPRRIYNEQFF

clone_size: -
cdr3_length: 14
v_call: TRBV6-5
d_call: -
j_call: TRBJ1-2
cdr3_nt: TGTGCCAGCAGTTACTCGACAGCTCCCTATGGCTACACCTTC
cdr3_aa: CASSYSTAPYGYTF

clone_size: few
cdr3_length: 15
v_call: TRBV7-2
d_call: -
j_call: TRBJ1-6
cdr3_nt: TGTGCCAGCAGCTTAGATCCGGGGGGTAATTCACCCCTCCACTTT
cdr3_aa: CASSLDPGGNSPLHF

clone_size: -
cdr3_length: 16
v_call: TRBV19
d_call: -
j_call: TRBJ2-3
cdr3_nt: TGTGCCAGTACCCCCTCGACTGCCCAGAGAGGCCCGACGCAGTATTTT
cdr3_aa: CASTPSTAQRGPTQYF

clone_size: -
cdr3_length: 15
v_call: TRBV4-1
d_call: -
j_call: TRBJ1-2
cdr3_nt: TGCGCCAGCAGCCAGTGGGCAGTAGCTAACTATGGCTACACCTTC
cdr3_aa: CASSQWAVANYGYTF

clone_size: -
cdr3_length: 15
v_call: TRBV10-1
d_call: -
j_call: TRBJ2-7
cdr3_nt: TGCGCCAGCAGTGAGTCGGCAGGACGAGTGGACGAGCAGTACTTC
cdr3_aa: CASSESAGRVDEQYF

clone_size: -
cdr3_length: 16
v_call: TRBV11-3
d_call: TRBD2
j_call: TRBJ2-1
cdr3_nt: TGTGCCAGCAGCCTCACCGGGACTAGCGGGATCAATGAGCAGTTCTTC
cdr3_aa: CASSLTGTSGINEQFF

clone_size: -
cdr3_length: 15
v_call: TRBV29-1
d_call: TRBD2
j_call: TRBJ2-3
cdr3_nt: TGCAGCGCCGAGGAGGGGCGGGAGCCGGCTGATACGCAGTATTTT
cdr3_aa: CSAEEGREPADTQYF

clone_size: -
cdr3_length: 17
v_call: TRBV25-1
d_call: -
j_call: TRBJ2-1
cdr3_nt: TGTGCCAGCAGTGATAGAAGGGGTCCAAGCTCCTACAATGAGCAGTTCTTC
cdr3_aa: CASSDRRGPSSYNEQFF

clone_size: -
cdr3_length: 10
v_call: TRBV20-1
d_call: -
j_call: TRBJ2-5
cdr3_nt: TGCAGTGCTAGAGAAGAGACCCAGTACTTC
cdr3_aa: CSAREETQYF

clone_size: -
cdr3_length: 16
v_call: TRBV11-2
d_call: TRBD2
j_call: TRBJ2-3
cdr3_nt: TGTGCCAGCAGCTTAAGACTAGCCGTTAGCACAGATACGCAGTATTTT
cdr3_aa: CASSLRLAVSTDTQYF

clone_size: -
cdr3_length: 15
v_call: TRBV5-8
d_call: TRBD1
j_call: TRBJ2-2
cdr3_nt: TGTGCCAGCAGCTTGGGCGACAGGGACACCGGGGAGCTGTTTTTT
cdr3_aa: CASSLGDRDTGELFF

clone_size: -
cdr3_length: 15
v_call: TRBV25-1
d_call: TRBD1
j_call: TRBJ2-7
cdr3_nt: TGTGCCAGCTCCCAGGACAGGGCACTCTCCTACGAGCAGTACTTC
cdr3_aa: CASSQDRALSYEQYF

clone_size: -
cdr3_length: 15
v_call: TRBV7-6
d_call: -
j_call: TRBJ2-2
cdr3_nt: TGTGCCAGCAGCCAGGGGTCTTCATCGTCCGGGGAGCTGTTTTTT
cdr3_aa: CASSQGSSSSGELFF

clone_size: -
cdr3_length: 10
v_call: TRBV30
d_call: -
j_call: TRBJ2-5
cdr3_nt: TGTGCCTGGAGTCGCGAGACCCAGTACTTC
cdr3_aa: CAWSRETQYF

clone_size: -
cdr3_length: 16
v_call: TRBV6-5
d_call: TRBD2
j_call: TRBJ2-3
cdr3_nt: TGTGCCAGCAGTTACTCGGCTAGCGGGAGCAAATATACGCAGTATTTT
cdr3_aa: CASSYSASGSKYTQYF

clone_size: -
cdr3_length: 16
v_call: TRBV27
d_call: -
j_call: TRBJ2-6
cdr3_nt: TGTGCCAGCGGCGTATTCAAGGGGTCCGGGGCCAACGTCCTGACTTTC
cdr3_aa: CASGVFKGSGANVLTF

clone_size: -
cdr3_length: 15
v_call: TRBV27
d_call: -
j_call: TRBJ2-4
cdr3_nt: TGTGCCAGCAGTTTATCATGGGAAACCAAAAACATTCAGTACTTC
cdr3_aa: CASSLSWETKNIQYF

clone_size: -
cdr3_length: 17
v_call: TRBV18
d_call: -
j_call: TRBJ2-2
cdr3_nt: TGTGCCAGCTCACGTAGCCGGGAAAGACCTTTCACCGGGGAGCTGTTTTTT
cdr3_aa: CASSRSRERPFTGELFF

clone_size: -
cdr3_length: 11
v_call: TRBV20-1
d_call: -
j_call: TRBJ2-5
cdr3_nt: TGCAGTGCTAGCTCCACCGAGACCCAGTACTTC
cdr3_aa: CSASSTETQYF

clone_size: -
cdr3_length: 16
v_call: TRBV6-6
d_call: TRBD1
j_call: TRBJ1-4
cdr3_nt: TGTGCCAGCCGGCAACAGGGGGCGCGGGCTTATGAAAAACTGTTTTTT
cdr3_aa: CASRQQGARAYEKLFF

clone_size: once
cdr3_length: 12
v_call: TRBV12-5
d_call: -
j_call: TRBJ2-3
cdr3_nt: TGTGCTAGTGGTTTTTCCCCAGATACGCAGTATTTT
cdr3_aa: CASGFSPDTQYF

clone_size: -
cdr3_length: 16
v_call: TRBV5-8
d_call: TRBD2
j_call: TRBJ2-3
cdr3_nt: TGTGCCAGCAGCTTGAGACTAGCGGGAGAGTCAGATACGCAGTATTTT
cdr3_aa: CASSLRLAGESDTQYF

clone_size: -
cdr3_length: 15
v_call: TRBV5-1
d_call: TRBD1
j_call: TRBJ1-3
cdr3_nt: TGCGCCAGCAGCCGGACAGGGAGCTCTGGAAACACCATATATTTT
cdr3_aa: CASSRTGSSGNTIYF

clone_size: -
cdr3_length: 13
v_call: TRBV5-4
d_call: -
j_call: TRBJ2-5
cdr3_nt: TGTGCCAGCAGCATGCAGGGTGGCGAGACCCAGTACTTC
cdr3_aa: CASSMQGGETQYF

clone_size: -
cdr3_length: 12
v_call: TRBV27
d_call: -
j_call: TRBJ1-1
cdr3_nt: TGTGCCAACTTAGGGGAGAGAACTGAAGCTTTCTTT
cdr3_aa: CANLGERTEAFF

clone_size: -
cdr3_length: 13
v_call: TRBV10-3
d_call: -
j_call: TRBJ1-5
cdr3_nt: TGTGCCATCAGTGGGATACCTGGGCAGCCCCAGCATTTT
cdr3_aa: CAISGIPGQPQHF

clone_size: -
cdr3_length: 11
v_call: TRBV20-1
d_call: -
j_call: TRBJ1-2
cdr3_nt: TGCAGTGCTAGAGCAGGGTATGGCTACACCTTC
cdr3_aa: CSARAGYGYTF

clone_size: -
cdr3_length: 12
v_call: TRBV19
d_call: TRBD1
j_call: TRBJ2-5
cdr3_nt: TGTGCCAGTAGTGGACAGGCAGAGACCCAGTACTTC
cdr3_aa: CASSGQAETQYF

clone_size: -
cdr3_length: 14
v_call: TRBV7-8
d_call: -
j_call: TRBJ2-1
cdr3_nt: TGTGCCAGCAGCTTAGGGCAGGGATATGGGGAGCAGTTCTTC
cdr3_aa: CASSLGQGYGEQFF

clone_size: -
cdr3_length: 16
v_call: TRBV6-6
d_call: -
j_call: TRBJ1-3
cdr3_nt: TGTGCCAGCAGTTACCAAGGGACAAGGACTGGAAACACCATATATTTT
cdr3_aa: CASSYQGTRTGNTIYF

clone_size: -
cdr3_length: 15
v_call: TRBV11-2
d_call: TRBD1
j_call: TRBJ2-2
cdr3_nt: TGTGCCAGCAGCTTCGGACAGGTTTCGACCGGGGAGCTGTTTTTT
cdr3_aa: CASSFGQVSTGELFF

clone_size: -
cdr3_length: 15
v_call: TRBV5-6
d_call: -
j_call: TRBJ2-2
cdr3_nt: TGTGCCAGCAGCTTGGTAGGGGTGATAACCGGGGAGCTGTTTTTT
cdr3_aa: CASSLVGVITGELFF